This passage covers 21 T cell receptor beta chains from one sample sequenced in a study of T cell clonality in common variable immunodeficiency. Profiling relied on immunoSEQ multiplex PCR, and the TCRdb table lists in-frame clones only, not all of them. The table lists about 39,000 clones, with no singletons. Sequencing was performed on peripheral blood mononuclear cells. These receptors all stem from a person aged 18 to 75 in good health.

With regard to this clone: Read sequence stops 3 residues before the CDR3 end, and the germline J gene provides the missing end. This sequence joins TRBV7-9 and TRBJ1-2; 7 nucleotides agree with TRBD1. CDR3 length equals 13 residues. Germline V gene sequence: CDR1 SEHNR, CDR2 FQNEAQ (reference sequence). The sequenced part of the CDR3 DNA is TGTGCCAGCAGCGATTCTTCAGGGGGTGAC. This codes for CASSDSSGGD. The entire CDR3 protein is CASSDSSGGDYTF.

This clone was observed at least ten times. Coverage ceases 3 residues before the CDR3 finishes, and the germline J gene fills in the end. The chain joins TRBV2 to TRBJ1-2, with D unclear. This CDR3 spans 15 amino acids. Trimming took 4 bases from V and 2 from J, leaving 14 bases between them. The germline gives CDR1 SNHLY, CDR2 FYNNEI. The CDR3 bases that were read are TGTGCCAGCAGTGCCGATCCCAGGAAGAACTATGGC. Translating gives CASSADPRKNYG. The entire CDR3 sequence reads CASSADPRKNYGYTF.

The sample holds many counts of this clone. The read ends 3 residues early relative to the CDR3; the germline J gene fills the gap. The chain combines TRBV5-1 with TRBJ1-5; D is unresolved. This CDR3 region has 15 residues. With 1 base removed from V and 1 base from J, the gap between germline ends came to 9 bases. The germline V gene encodes CDR1 SGHRS and CDR2 YFSETQ. The covered CDR3 bases are TGCGCCAGCAGCTTGTTTTCCGGGAGCAATCAGCCC. Translation: CASSLFSGSNQP. The whole CDR3 reads CASSLFSGSNQPQHF.

This clone was seen many times. The read stops 3 residues short of the end of the CDR3; the missing end is completed from the germline J gene. The J gene is TRBJ2-1, the V gene TRBV2, with 11 bases fitting TRBD1. CDR1 is SNHLY and CDR2 is FYNNEI in the germline V gene. The CDR3 has 15 amino acids. Trimming cost V 6 bases and J 8 bases; bases outside gene matches: 9. CDR3 bases read: TGTGCCAGCAGCCCCCGGGACAGGGGGAACGATGAG. It encodes CASSPRDRGNDE. The CDR3 in full is CASSPRDRGNDEQFF.

Details on this clone: This may arise from a read error, as a much more abundant clone is one base away. Read coverage stops 3 residues before the CDR3 terminus; the germline J gene supplies the remainder. The rearrangement uses TRBV30 and TRBJ1-4; D may be TRBD1 (6 bases). The CDR3 consists of 15 residues. Germline V CDR1 and CDR2: GTSNPN, SVGIG (reference sequence). The CDR3 reads CAWSHRESGANVLFF. CDR3 bases read: TGTGCCTGGAGTCACAGGGAGTCCGGGGCCAACGTA.

This clone was seen at least ten times. The CDR3 end falls 3 residues outside the read, so it is completed with the germline J gene. The V gene is TRBV2, the J gene TRBJ2-1; no firm D call. V lost 6 bases and J 7 bases, leaving 4 bases between the germline ends. Germline loops: CDR1 SNHLY, CDR2 FYNNEI. This CDR3 comprises 10 residues. The sequenced part of the CDR3 DNA is TGTGCCAGCAGAGGGAATGAG. Translated: CASRGNE. In full, the CDR3 is CASRGNEQFF.

This clone was found many times. The DNA ends 3 residues before the CDR3 does, and the rest of the CDR3 is filled in from the germline J gene. The genes are TRBV5-1 and TRBJ1-2; D remains ambiguous. CDR1 SGHRS and CDR2 YFSETQ come from the germline V gene. The V end was cut by 4 bases, the J end by 7 bases, with 11 bases between. This CDR3 is 12 amino acids long. Incomplete CDR3 DNA: TGCGCCAGCAGCGCGGACTGGTCTGGC. Translating it yields CASSADWSG. The CDR3 reads in full as CASSADWSGYTF.

This clone was counted between two and nine times. Coverage ceases 3 residues before the CDR3 finishes, and the germline J gene fills in the end. The gene calls are TRBV20-1 and TRBJ1-1; tentative D call: TRBD1 (6 bases). The germline V gene encodes CDR1 DFQATT and CDR2 SNEGSKA (reference sequence). Trimming removed 2 bases from V and 0 bases from J, with 10 bases in between. The CDR3 extends over 14 amino acids. The CDR3 is CSARFTGMNTEAFF. The CDR3 bases that were read are TGCAGTGCTAGATTTACAGGGATGAACACTGAA.

This clone was detected many times. The DNA ends 3 residues before the CDR3 does, and the rest of the CDR3 is filled in from the germline J gene. The chain joins TRBV12-3 or TRBV12-4 to TRBJ2-6, with 8 positions matching TRBD1. V shed 7 bases and J 0 bases; nucleotides not matched to a gene: 11. The CDR3 has 18 residues. The covered CDR3 bases are TGTGCCAGCAAGGTATGGACAGGGCGAGACTCTGGGGCCAACGTC. Amino acids: CASKVWTGRDSGANV. In full, the CDR3 reads CASKVWTGRDSGANVLTF.

There are many counts of this clone. The chain's CDR3 is CASSVQGMNSPLHF. CDR3 bases read: TGTGCCAGTAGTGTACAGGGAATGAATTCACCC. J is TRBJ1-6 and V is TRBV19; D is possibly TRBD1 (6 bases). The CDR3 goes on 3 residues after the read ends, and that part is filled in from the germline J gene. Deletions cut 5 bases from V and 7 bases from J, with 12 bases between. CDR3 length: 14 residues. Germline loops: CDR1 LNHDA, CDR2 SQIVND (reference sequence). The full variable domain, rest sourced from reference TRBV19 and TRBJ1-6, is DGGITQSPKYLFRKEGQNVTLSCEQNLNHDAMYWYRQDPGQGLRLIYYSQIVNDFQKGDIAEGYSVSREKKESFPLTVTSAQKNPTAFYLCASSVQGMNSPLHFGNGTRLTVT.

This clone occurred many times. The CDR3 end lies 3 residues beyond the end of the read and is filled in from the germline J gene. V gene TRBV18 combines with J gene TRBJ2-1, with 8 nucleotides matching TRBD2. The length of the CDR3 is 15 residues. The V and J ends lost 7 bases and 1 base, in that order; junction bases with no gene match: 6. Per the germline V gene, CDR1 is KGHSH and CDR2 is LQKENI. CDR3 DNA (partial): TGTGCCAGCTTTACTAGCGGTTATTCCTACAATGAG. Amino acids: CASFTSGYSYNE. From start to end, the CDR3 is CASFTSGYSYNEQFF.

Many counts were recorded for this clone. The CDR3 end is not reached by the read, which stops 3 residues before it; the germline J gene fills it in. The chain recombines TRBV6-1 with TRBJ1-5, with D maybe TRBD1 (5 bases). V lost 3 bases and J 3 bases, leaving 15 bases between the germline ends. This CDR3 region has 16 residues. Germline lookup yields CDR1 MNHNS and CDR2 SASEGT. The DNA read from the CDR3 is TGTGCCAGCAGTGAGTGGGACTTAGGAACCAATCAGCCC. Its protein product is CASSEWDLGTNQP. The CDR3 in full is CASSEWDLGTNQPQHF.

This clone was picked up many times. The read is 3 residues too short to cover the CDR3 end, so that end is filled in from the germline J gene. V gene TRBV2 combines with J gene TRBJ1-5; TRBD1 aligns across 9 bases. Per germline, CDR1 SNHLY and CDR2 FYNNEI. This CDR3 is built from 13 residues. Losses at the gene ends were 9 bases for V and 3 bases for J; bases not matched to a gene: 3. The part of the CDR3 DNA that was read is TGTGCCAGAGGGACAGGGATCAATCAGCCC. Protein product: CARGTGINQP. The whole CDR3 sequence is CARGTGINQPQHF. Looking up the rest from reference TRBV2 and TRBJ1-5 gives the full variable domain: EPEVTQTPSHQVTQMGQEVILRCVPISNHLYFYWYRQILGQKVEFLVSFYNNEISEKSEIFDDQFSVERPDGSNFTLKIRSTKLEDSAMYFCARGTGINQPQHFGDGTRLSIL.

This clone was detected ten times or more. The observed sequence ends 3 residues before the CDR3 terminus, with the missing tail filled in from the germline J gene. The rearrangement joins TRBV7-2 to TRBJ2-7; D is possibly TRBD1 (6 bases). From germline, CDR1 is SGHTA and CDR2 FQGNSA. This CDR3 has 14 amino acids. V lost 5 bases to trimming and J lost 4 bases, with 15 bases between them. The DNA read from the CDR3 is TGTGCCAGCAGCCCCTGGGACAACTCATACGAG. Translated, it gives CASSPWDNSYE. The entire CDR3 reads CASSPWDNSYEQYF.

This clone was seen at least ten times. The read gets to within 3 residues of the CDR3 end, and the germline J gene fills in the rest. V gene TRBV28 combines with J gene TRBJ2-7; 9 bases map to TRBD2. The CDR3 has 15 amino acids. V was clipped by 3 bases and J by 3 bases; unmatched bases: 6. Germline CDR1 is MDHEN and CDR2 is SYDVKM. CDR3 DNA (partial): TGTGCCAGCAGTTTTGGGCTTAGCGGGGGCTACGAG. It specifies CASSFGLSGGYE. In full, the CDR3 is CASSFGLSGGYEQYF.

This clone was counted many times. With the read ending 3 residues before the CDR3 end, the germline J gene is used to fill in that end. The chain employs TRBV5-1 and TRBJ2-2; D gene unclear. The V and J ends lost 2 bases and 6 bases respectively, with 8 bases between them. The CDR3 loop spans 13 amino acids. Germline V gene data show CDR1 as SGHRS and CDR2 as YFSETQ. CDR3 sequence reads: CASSFVVAGELFF. CDR3 DNA, as far as it was read: TGCGCCAGCAGCTTCGTTGTTGCCGGGGAG. Drawing the rest from reference TRBV5-1 and TRBJ2-2, the complete variable domain is KAGVTQTPRYLIKTRGQQVTLSCSPISGHRSVSWYQQTPGQGLQFLFEYFSETQRNKGNFPGRFSGRQFSNSRSEMNVSTLELGDSALYLCASSFVVAGELFFGEGSRLTVL.

This clone was counted between two and nine times. One junction end disagrees with the germline gene, perhaps due to a read error. The read ends 3 residues early relative to the CDR3; the germline J gene fills the gap. The genes are TRBV18 and TRBJ1-3, with 10 bases identical to TRBD1. The CDR3 is 14 residues long. The germline CDR1 and CDR2 sequences are KGHSH and LQKENI. The part of the CDR3 DNA that was read is TGTGTCAGCTCGCGGGACAGGGGAGGAAACACT. Its protein product is CVSSRDRGGNT. The whole CDR3 reads CVSSRDRGGNTIYF.

This clone appeared many times. The read is 3 residues too short to cover the CDR3 end, so that end is filled in from the germline J gene. The gene calls are TRBV7-9 and TRBJ1-5; D ambiguous. The CDR3 extends over 12 amino acids. The germline V and J ends were trimmed by 5 bases and 3 bases, with 5 bases remaining between them. Germline V gene lookup returns CDR1 SEHNR and CDR2 FQNEAQ (reference sequence). The covered CDR3 bases are TGTGCCAGCAGCCCTATCAATCAGCCC. It encodes CASSPINQP. In full, the CDR3 is CASSPINQPQHF.

This clone appeared many times. The read falls 3 residues short of the CDR3 end, and the missing part is taken from the germline J gene. The chain employs TRBV5-6 and TRBJ2-7, with D perhaps matching TRBD1 (5 bases). The CDR3 is 15 amino acids. The ends were cut back, 0 bases at V and 3 bases at J, with 13 bases in the middle. Germline values: CDR1 SGHDT, CDR2 YYEEEE. The CDR3 bases that were read are TGTGCCAGCAGCTTGGTGGGGCAGGGCCACTACGAG. Its translation: CASSLVGQGHYE. Given in full, the CDR3 is CASSLVGQGHYEQYF. Full variable domain (remainder filled in from reference TRBV5-6 and TRBJ2-7): DAGVTQSPTHLIKTRGQQVTLRCSPKSGHDTVSWYQQALGQGPQFIFQYYEEEERQRGNFPDRFSGHQFPNYSSELNVNALLLGDSALYLCASSLVGQGHYEQYFGPGTRLTVT.

This clone was seen ten or more times. The read finishes 3 residues shy of the CDR3 end, and the germline J gene is used to complete it. The chain couples TRBV19 to TRBJ2-1, with 8 bases aligning to TRBD2. Germline V gene sequence: CDR1 LNHDA, CDR2 SQIVND (reference sequence). Trimming removed 5 bases from V and 8 bases from J; junction bases left unmatched: 5. There are 13 residues in the CDR3. The part of the CDR3 DNA that was read is TGTGCCAGTAGTCCCGGGACTAGTTATGAG. Protein: CASSPGTSYE. The entire CDR3 protein is CASSPGTSYEQFF. The variable domain in full, completed from reference TRBV19 and TRBJ2-1, reads DGGITQSPKYLFRKEGQNVTLSCEQNLNHDAMYWYRQDPGQGLRLIYYSQIVNDFQKGDIAEGYSVSREKKESFPLTVTSAQKNPTAFYLCASSPGTSYEQFFGPGTRLTVL.

In this sample, this clone turned up many times. The read ends 3 residues early relative to the CDR3; the germline J gene fills the gap. The sample contains more than one DNA sequence encoding this CDR3. The chain recombines TRBV20-1 with TRBJ2-3, with 13 bases identical to TRBD2. V was pared by 6 bases and J by 3 bases, with 3 bases of the junction left unmatched. This CDR3 contains 14 residues. Germline loops: CDR1 DFQATT, CDR2 SNEGSKA (reference sequence). The CDR3 is CSATLAGGTDTQYF. The CDR3 bases that were read are TGCAGTGCAACACTAGCGGGGGGGACAGATACG.